What follows is one TCR beta chain and its context. Its antigen is unknown. The sample holds no much larger clone one base away, and base qualities are not on file. Patients with a history of autoimmune disease or receiving systemic immunosuppression were excluded from the trial. Peripheral blood for TCR sequencing was collected from all dose cohorts at baseline, on cycle 4 day 1, and on cycle 7 day 1. The samples were taken from a phase I, first-in-human, multicenter, open-label dose-escalation trial of ivuxolimab. Adults with locally advanced or metastatic melanoma, renal cell carcinoma, hepatocellular carcinoma or head and neck squamous cell carcinoma were enrolled in the trial. Before TCR sequencing, CD4+ T cells and CD8+ T cells were sorted from peripheral blood as separate populations. For sequencing of the TCRbeta CDR3 region, genomic DNA was extracted from the sorted cells. The immunoSEQ Assay was used to sequence the TCRbeta CDR3 regions. The table comes from immuneACCESS by way of TCRdb, which keeps in-frame sequences with V and J called. Part of the clones is missing from these tables; in studies checked, under half for an unresolved V gene and the rest for unknown reasons. In this sample the table shows about 36,000 clones, around 84% of which occur a single time. Together, the top ten hold around 13% of the sample.

The CDR3 sequence holds 15 residues, the cysteine and phenylalanine included. Only the CDR3 part of the read is kept: 45 bases, read in frame from the first base. This entry is derived from a study of OX40 agonist ivuxolimab in advanced cancers. Turning to the overall study: Ivuxolimab, which targeted the costimulatory receptor OX40 (CD134), was an agonistic, fully human IgG2 monoclonal antibody. Intravenous ivuxolimab was administered to patients every 2 weeks at six dose levels: 0.01, 0.1, 0.3, 1.5, 3 and 10 mg/kg. Of the 52 patients in dose escalation, 19 had hepatocellular carcinoma, about 15 had melanoma, 9 had renal cell carcinoma and 9 had head and neck cancer. In the dose-escalation cohort, roughly four fifths of patients were male, and the mean age was about 55 years, with a range of about 23 to 85. Prior anti-PD-1, anti-PD-L1 or anti-CTLA-4 therapy was permitted, and less than 45% of dose-escalation patients had received checkpoint inhibitors. Partial responses occurred in three dose-escalation patients: two with cutaneous melanoma and one with hepatocellular carcinoma. Peripheral TCRbeta sequencing was intended to test whether TCR sequence diversity was altered and clonal T-cell expansion was caused by ivuxolimab. The monotherapy dose-escalation portion (N of about 50 patients) of the phase I ivuxolimab trial is reported in the paper.

What the study reported, not specific to this receptor: Low levels of normalized T-cell clonal expansion were also seen in some nonresponding patients. Antigen specificity was not determined for the clonally expanded peripheral T cells. After ivuxolimab, expanded clones were on average more numerous among CD8+ T cells than among CD4+ T cells. Partial responders in the 0.1-3.0 mg/kg groups had among the lowest normalized peripheral clonal expansion, especially among CD8+ T cells. At doses of 0.1 to 3.0 mg/kg, clonal expansion of both CD4+ and CD8+ T cells in blood was seen between baseline and week 6.

The sample here was CD4+ or CD8+ T cells sorted from blood, taken in a trial of the OX40 agonist ivuxolimab. This chain is built from TRBV21-1 and TRBJ1-1; the table's D gene call, TRBD1, was not cross checked with the DNA. TRBV21-1 is shown as a pseudogene. The receptor's source is an adult with an advanced solid tumor such as melanoma, head and neck, liver or kidney cancer. The DNA sequence reads TGTGCCAGCAGCAATCGGAGGGGGCCGAGCACTGAAGCTTTCTTT. It translates as CASSNRRGPSTEAFF.